The text below deals with one TCR beta chain. The germline V gene has CDR1 SQVTM and CDR2 ANQGSEA. This CDR3 comprises 13 residues. V trimming: 6 bases; J trimming: 0 bases; junction bases outside the gene matches: 4. These data originate in a study of blood T cells in healthy people across ages. With a J-beta primer mix and a sample-barcoded 5' primer, a second PCR ran about 6 to 11 cycles. MiXCR was run by TCRdb on the 5' RACE reads, yielding one entry per CDR3 protein. The top ten clones hold over 20% of a sample with approximately 850,000 distinct CDR3 sequences, about three fifths of them seen once.

This receptor was taken from a man aged 30 to 39 in good health. The sequencing sample was made of blood. This chain joins TRBV29-1 and TRBJ2-7; 8 bases line up with TRBD1. In DNA form, the CDR3 reads TGCAGCGTAACGGGACAGGACTCCTACGAGCAGTACTTC. The encoded protein is CSVTGQDSYEQYF.